This entry describes one T cell receptor beta chain. Its target is not known. A J-beta primer mix and a sample-barcoded 5' primer were used in a second PCR of about 6 to 12 cycles. TCRdb used MiXCR to reprocess the 5' RACE reads, holding one entry per CDR3 protein. The sample lists about 1.6 million distinct CDR3 sequences, 30% to 40% occurring once. This CDR3 is 13 amino acids long. Trimming took off 1 base at V and 5 bases at J, with 5 bases between the two ends. CDR1 and CDR2 (germline): LNHNV, YYDKDF (reference sequence). This sample was included in a study of blood T cells in healthy people across ages. Overall study findings and caveats: Donor CMV status was unknown, possibly confounding expanded clonotype changes.

The clonotype was recovered from a woman aged 25 to 39 in good health. The chain links TRBV15 to TRBJ2-2; unclear D gene. Sequenced material: blood. Written as DNA, the CDR3 is TGTGCCACCAGCAGAGGATTTACCGGGGAGCTGTTTTTT. Translated: CATSRGFTGELFF.